This T cell receptor beta chain emerged from a study of blood T cell repertoires in COVID-19. TCRdb's table, derived via immunoSEQ multiplex PCR, lists solely in-frame clones and lacks some. Among about 300,000 clones listed, under 90% were seen once. The CDR3 spans 14 residues. Trimming removed 4 bases from V and 6 bases from J; junction bases left unmatched: 5. The V gene's germline CDR1 is SGHDN and CDR2 FVKESK. The V gene is TRBV14, the J gene TRBJ2-3, with 9 bases fitting TRBD1. This TCR came from a woman in her fifties or sixties who had been exposed to COVID-19. Sequencing input: PBMCs or T cells enriched from blood (not recorded which). CDR3 in DNA: TGTGCCAGCAGCCGGGACAGGGCATCGGATACGCAGTATTTT. It translates to CASSRDRASDTQYF.